This T cell receptor (beta chain) was identified in a study of T cells in localized non-small cell lung cancer. Notes on the study in general: Adjacent lung exhibited a median of 57 among the 100 most abundant tumor clones. Heterogeneity within the tumor remains possible, as just one region underwent sequencing. Among the tissues sampled, uninvolved adjacent lung had the highest T cell clonality, above tumor. Higher blood T cell density went with longer overall survival.

The V gene's germline CDR1 is MNHEY and CDR2 SVGAGI. The V gene lost 7 bases and the J gene lost 5 bases, with 20 bases spanning the gap. This CDR3 is 15 amino acids long. Worth noting for this clone: Its antigen is unknown.

Profiling relied on immunoSEQ multiplex PCR, and the TCRdb table lists in-frame clones only, not all of them. The sample holds about 52,000 clones, over 70% seen once. The chain employs TRBV6-5 and TRBJ2-5; the D call may be TRBD1 or TRBD2 (6 bases each). The source is a woman aged 40-69 years with stage II lung adenocarcinoma. Sequenced here: PBMCs, sampled before any cancer treatment. CDR3 sequence: CASTLGAGRLETQYF. The DNA of the CDR3 is TGTGCCAGCACCCTGGGGGCGGGGAGACTTGAGACCCAGTACTTC.